The subject of this entry is one T cell receptor beta chain. Its antigen is as yet unknown. Germline CDR1 reads SGHRS; CDR2 reads YFSETQ. Trimming took off 0 bases at V and 2 bases at J, with 5 bases between the two ends. The CDR3 is 13 residues long. The data stem from a study of OX40 agonist ivuxolimab in advanced cancers. Study-wide findings and caveats: The CD4+ and CD8+ T cells in the blood had expanded clonally by week 6 at 0.1 to 3.0 mg/kg.

Generated by immunoSEQ multiplex PCR, the TCRdb table keeps only in-frame clones and is missing some. The sample lists around 68,000 clones, 85% to 90% occurring once. This chain connects TRBV5-1 to TRBJ2-5; D unclear. The specimen was CD4+ or CD8+ T cells sorted from blood, collected in a trial of the OX40 agonist ivuxolimab. The source of this sequence is an adult with an advanced solid tumor such as melanoma, head and neck, liver or kidney cancer. CDR3 region: CASSLGEQETQYF. The DNA of the CDR3 is TGCGCCAGCAGCTTGGGAGAGCAAGAGACCCAGTACTTC.